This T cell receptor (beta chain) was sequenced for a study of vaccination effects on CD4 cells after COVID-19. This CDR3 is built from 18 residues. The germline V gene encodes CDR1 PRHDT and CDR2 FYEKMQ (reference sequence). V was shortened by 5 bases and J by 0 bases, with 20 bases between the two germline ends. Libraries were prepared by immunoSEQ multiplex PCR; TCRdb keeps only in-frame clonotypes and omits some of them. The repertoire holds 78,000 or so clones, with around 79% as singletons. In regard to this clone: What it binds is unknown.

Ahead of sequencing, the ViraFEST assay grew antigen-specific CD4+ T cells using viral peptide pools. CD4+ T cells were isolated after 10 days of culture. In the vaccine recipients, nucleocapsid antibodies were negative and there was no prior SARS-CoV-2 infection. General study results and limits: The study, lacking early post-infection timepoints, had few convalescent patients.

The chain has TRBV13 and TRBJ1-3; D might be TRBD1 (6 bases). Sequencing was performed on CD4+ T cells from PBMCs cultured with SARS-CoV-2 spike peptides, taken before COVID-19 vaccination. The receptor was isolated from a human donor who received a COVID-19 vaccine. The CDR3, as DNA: TGTGCCAGCAGCCCACCCCCGGGACAACCGAACTCTGGAAACACCATATATTTT. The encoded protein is CASSPPPGQPNSGNTIYF.